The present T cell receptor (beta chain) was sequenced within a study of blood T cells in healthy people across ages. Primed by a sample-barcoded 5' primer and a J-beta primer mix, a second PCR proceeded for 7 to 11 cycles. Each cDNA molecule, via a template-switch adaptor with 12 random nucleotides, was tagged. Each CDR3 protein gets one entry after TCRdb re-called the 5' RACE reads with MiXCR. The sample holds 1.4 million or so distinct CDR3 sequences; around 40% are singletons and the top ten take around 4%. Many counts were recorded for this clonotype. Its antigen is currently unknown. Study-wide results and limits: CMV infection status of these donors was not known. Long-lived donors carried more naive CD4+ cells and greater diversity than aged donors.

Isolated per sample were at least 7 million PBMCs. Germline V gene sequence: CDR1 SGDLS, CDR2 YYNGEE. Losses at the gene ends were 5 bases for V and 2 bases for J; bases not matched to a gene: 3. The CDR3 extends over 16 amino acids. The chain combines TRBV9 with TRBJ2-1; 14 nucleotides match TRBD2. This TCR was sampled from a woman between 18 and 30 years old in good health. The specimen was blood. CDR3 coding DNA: TGTGCCAGCAGTGTGGGACTAGCGGGGGCCTACAATGAGCAGTTCTTC. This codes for CASSVGLAGAYNEQFF.